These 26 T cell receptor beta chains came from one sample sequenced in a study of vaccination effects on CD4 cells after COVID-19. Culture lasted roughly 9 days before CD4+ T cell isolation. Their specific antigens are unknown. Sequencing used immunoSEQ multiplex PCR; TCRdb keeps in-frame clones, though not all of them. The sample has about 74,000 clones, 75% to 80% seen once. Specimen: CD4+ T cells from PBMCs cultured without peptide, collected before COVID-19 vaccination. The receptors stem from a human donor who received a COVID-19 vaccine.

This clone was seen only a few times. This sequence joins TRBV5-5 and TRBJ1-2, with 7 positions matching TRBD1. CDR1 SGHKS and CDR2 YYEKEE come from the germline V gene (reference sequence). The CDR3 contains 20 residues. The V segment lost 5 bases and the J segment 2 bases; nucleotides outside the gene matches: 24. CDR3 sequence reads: CASRQVRLDRGQVRNYGYTF. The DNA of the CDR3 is TGTGCCAGCAGGCAAGTGCGCCTTGACCGCGGACAGGTCAGAAACTATGGCTACACCTTC.

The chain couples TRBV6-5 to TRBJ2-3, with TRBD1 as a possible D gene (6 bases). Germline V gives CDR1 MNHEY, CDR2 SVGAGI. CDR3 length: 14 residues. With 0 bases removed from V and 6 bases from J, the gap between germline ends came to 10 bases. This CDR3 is CASSYSGAVDTQYF. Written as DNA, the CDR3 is TGTGCCAGCAGTTACTCGGGGGCAGTGGATACGCAGTATTTT.

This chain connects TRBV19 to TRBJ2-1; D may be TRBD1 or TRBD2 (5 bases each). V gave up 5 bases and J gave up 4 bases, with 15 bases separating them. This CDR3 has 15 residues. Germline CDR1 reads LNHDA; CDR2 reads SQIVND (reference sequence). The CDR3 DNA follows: TGTGCCAGTAGTTTAACTGGGGGAACTTACAATGAGCAGTTCTTC. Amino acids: CASSLTGGTYNEQFF.

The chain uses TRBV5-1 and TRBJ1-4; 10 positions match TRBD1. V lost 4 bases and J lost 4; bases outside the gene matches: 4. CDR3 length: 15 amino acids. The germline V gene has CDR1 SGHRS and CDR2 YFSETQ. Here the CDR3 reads CASSAGQGGNEKLFF. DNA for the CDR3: TGCGCCAGCAGCGCCGGACAGGGGGGTAATGAAAAACTGTTTTTT.

The CDR3 here is CASSSGGAYGYTF. CDR3 sequence (DNA): TGTGCCAGCAGTTCCGGGGGCGCCTATGGCTACACCTTC. The rearrangement links TRBV6-5 to TRBJ1-2, with a possible D match to TRBD1 (6 bases). This CDR3 contains 13 residues. Germline loops: CDR1 MNHEY, CDR2 SVGAGI. V lost 4 bases to trimming and J lost 4 bases, with 10 bases between them.

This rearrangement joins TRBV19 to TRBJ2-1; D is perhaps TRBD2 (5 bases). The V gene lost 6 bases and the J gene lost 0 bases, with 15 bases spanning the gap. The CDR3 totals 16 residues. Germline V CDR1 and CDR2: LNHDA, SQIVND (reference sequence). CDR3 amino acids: CASRVVWESSYNEQFF. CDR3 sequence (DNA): TGTGCCAGTAGAGTAGTATGGGAGAGCTCCTACAATGAGCAGTTCTTC.

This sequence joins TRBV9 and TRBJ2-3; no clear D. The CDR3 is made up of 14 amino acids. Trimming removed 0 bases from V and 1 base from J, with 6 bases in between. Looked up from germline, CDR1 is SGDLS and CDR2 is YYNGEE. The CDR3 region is CASSVGQGTDTQYF. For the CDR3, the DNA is TGTGCCAGCAGCGTAGGGCAGGGCACAGATACGCAGTATTTT.

CDR3 DNA: TGTGCCAGCAGCTTGGCCGGTCACGGTATTCCAGATACGCAGTATTTT. Translating gives CASSLAGHGIPDTQYF. This rearrangement joins TRBV5-4 to TRBJ2-3, with D hard to call. V was cut by 0 bases and J by 4 bases, with 15 bases left in between. The germline gives CDR1 SGHNT, CDR2 YYREEE (reference sequence). The CDR3 is 16 amino acids.

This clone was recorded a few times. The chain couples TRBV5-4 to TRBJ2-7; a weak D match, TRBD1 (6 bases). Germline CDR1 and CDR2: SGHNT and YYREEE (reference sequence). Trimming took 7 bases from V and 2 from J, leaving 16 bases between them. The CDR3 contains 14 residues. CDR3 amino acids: CASRELGATYEQYV. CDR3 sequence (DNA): TGTGCCAGCCGCGAATTGGGGGCGACCTACGAGCAGTACGTC.

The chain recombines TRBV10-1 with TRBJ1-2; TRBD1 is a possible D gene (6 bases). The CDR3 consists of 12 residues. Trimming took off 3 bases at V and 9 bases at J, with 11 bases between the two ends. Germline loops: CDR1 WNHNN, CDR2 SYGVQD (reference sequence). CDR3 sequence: CASSDQGGRYTF. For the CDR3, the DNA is TGCGCCAGCAGTGACCAAGGGGGTCGCTACACCTTC.

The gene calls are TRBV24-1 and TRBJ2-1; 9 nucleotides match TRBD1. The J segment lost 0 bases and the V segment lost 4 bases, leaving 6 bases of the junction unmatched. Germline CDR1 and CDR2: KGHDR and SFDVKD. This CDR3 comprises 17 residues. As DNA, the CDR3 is TGTGCCACCAGTGACTTACAGGGGGCCAGCTCCTACAATGAGCAGTTCTTC. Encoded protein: CATSDLQGASSYNEQFF.

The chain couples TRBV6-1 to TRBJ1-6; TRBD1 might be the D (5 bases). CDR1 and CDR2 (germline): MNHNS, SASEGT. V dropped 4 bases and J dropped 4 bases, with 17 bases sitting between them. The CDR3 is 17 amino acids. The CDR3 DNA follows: TGTGCCAGCAGTGGAAATGAGGGGAGGAGGTATAATTCACCCCTCCACTTT. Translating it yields CASSGNEGRRYNSPLHF.

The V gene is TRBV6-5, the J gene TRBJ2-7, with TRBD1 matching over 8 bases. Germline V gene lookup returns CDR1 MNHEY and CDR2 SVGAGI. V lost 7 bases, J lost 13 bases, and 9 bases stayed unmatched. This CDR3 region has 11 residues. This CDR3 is CASKKGQGPYV. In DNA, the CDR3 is TGTGCCAGCAAGAAAGGACAGGGACCCTACGTC.

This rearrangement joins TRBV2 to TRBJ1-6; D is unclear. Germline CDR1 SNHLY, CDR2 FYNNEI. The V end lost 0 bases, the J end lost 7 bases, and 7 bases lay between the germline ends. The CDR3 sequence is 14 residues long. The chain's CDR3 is CASSEALRNSPLHF. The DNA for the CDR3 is TGTGCCAGCAGTGAAGCGTTACGAAATTCACCCCTCCACTTT.

The chain's CDR3 is CASSLLEGNGYTF. CDR3 DNA sequence: TGTGCCAGCAGTTTATTGGAGGGCAATGGCTACACCTTC. The gene calls are TRBV27 and TRBJ1-2; D remains ambiguous. Germline V gene sequence: CDR1 MNHEY, CDR2 SMNVEV (reference sequence). CDR3 length equals 13 residues. The germline V and J ends were trimmed by 1 base and 6 bases, with 9 bases remaining between them.

In DNA form, the CDR3 reads TGTGCCAGCAGCGTAGCTGGGAGCTTTGGCTACACCTTC. Protein product: CASSVAGSFGYTF. The chain has TRBV9 and TRBJ1-2; D is unresolved. Per germline, CDR1 SGDLS and CDR2 YYNGEE. This CDR3 has 13 residues. Trimming left V 0 bases short and J 7 bases short, with 10 bases between.

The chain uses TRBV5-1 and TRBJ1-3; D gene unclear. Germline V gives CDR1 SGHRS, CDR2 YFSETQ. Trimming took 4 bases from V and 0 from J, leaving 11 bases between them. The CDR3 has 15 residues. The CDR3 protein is CASSPKESSGNTIYF. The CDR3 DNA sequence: TGCGCCAGCAGCCCTAAGGAGTCCTCTGGAAACACCATATATTTT.

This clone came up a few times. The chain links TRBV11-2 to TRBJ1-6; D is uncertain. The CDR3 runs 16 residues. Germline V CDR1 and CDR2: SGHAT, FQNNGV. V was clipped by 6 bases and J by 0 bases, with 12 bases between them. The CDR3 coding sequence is TGTGCCAGCAGTCCCCGGGCTGGCTCCTATAATTCACCCCTCCACTTT. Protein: CASSPRAGSYNSPLHF.

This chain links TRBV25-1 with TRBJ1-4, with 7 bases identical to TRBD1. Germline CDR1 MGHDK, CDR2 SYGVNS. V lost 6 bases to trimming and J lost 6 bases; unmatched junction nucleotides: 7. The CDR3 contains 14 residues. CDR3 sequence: CASRKGGTDEKLFF. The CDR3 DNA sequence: TGTGCCAGCAGGAAAGGGGGGACAGATGAAAAACTGTTTTTT.

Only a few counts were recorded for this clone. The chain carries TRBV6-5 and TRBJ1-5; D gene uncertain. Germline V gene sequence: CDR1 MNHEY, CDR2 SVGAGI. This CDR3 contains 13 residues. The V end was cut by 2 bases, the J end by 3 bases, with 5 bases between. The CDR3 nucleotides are TGTGCCAGCAGTTACAGGGTCAATCAGCCCCAGCATTTT. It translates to CASSYRVNQPQHF.

CDR3 loop: CASSQEIPPIEAFF. The CDR3 nucleotides are TGTGCCAGCAGCCAAGAAATCCCACCGATAGAAGCTTTCTTT. The chain is built from TRBV4-2 and TRBJ1-1; D uncertain. The CDR3 is 14 amino acids. Per germline, CDR1 LGHNA and CDR2 YNFKEQ. V lost 0 bases and J 8 bases, leaving 13 bases between the germline ends.

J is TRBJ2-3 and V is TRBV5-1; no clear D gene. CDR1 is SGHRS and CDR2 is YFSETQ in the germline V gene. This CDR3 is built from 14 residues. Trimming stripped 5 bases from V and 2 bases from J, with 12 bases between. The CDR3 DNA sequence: TGCGCCAGCAGTAACAAGGCCGACACAGATACGCAGTATTTT. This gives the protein CASSNKADTDTQYF.

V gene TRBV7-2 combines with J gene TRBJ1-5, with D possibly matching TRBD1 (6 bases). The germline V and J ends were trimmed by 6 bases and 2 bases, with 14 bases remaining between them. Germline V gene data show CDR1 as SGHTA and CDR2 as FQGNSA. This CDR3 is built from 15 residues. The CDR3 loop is CASRGEAGGNQPQHF. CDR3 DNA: TGTGCCAGCAGAGGGGAGGCAGGGGGCAATCAGCCCCAGCATTTT.

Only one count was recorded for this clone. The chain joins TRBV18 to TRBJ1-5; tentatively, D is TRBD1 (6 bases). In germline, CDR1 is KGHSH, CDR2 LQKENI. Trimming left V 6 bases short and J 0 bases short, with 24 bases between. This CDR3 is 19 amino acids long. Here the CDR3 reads CASSPGAGDKGYSNQPQHF. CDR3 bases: TGTGCCAGCTCGCCGGGGGCCGGGGACAAGGGTTATAGCAATCAGCCCCAGCATTTT.

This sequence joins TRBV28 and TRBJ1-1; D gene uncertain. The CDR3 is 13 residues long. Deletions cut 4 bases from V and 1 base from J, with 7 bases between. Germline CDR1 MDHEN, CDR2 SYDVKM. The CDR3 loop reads CASSSRKNTEAFF. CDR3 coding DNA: TGTGCCAGCAGTTCGAGGAAGAACACTGAAGCTTTCTTT. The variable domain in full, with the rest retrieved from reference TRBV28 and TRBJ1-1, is DVKVTQSSRYLVKRTGEKVFLECVQDMDHENMFWYRQDPGLGLRLIYFSYDVKMKEKGDIPEGYSVSREKKERFSLILESASTNQTSMYLCASSSRKNTEAFFGQGTRLTVV.

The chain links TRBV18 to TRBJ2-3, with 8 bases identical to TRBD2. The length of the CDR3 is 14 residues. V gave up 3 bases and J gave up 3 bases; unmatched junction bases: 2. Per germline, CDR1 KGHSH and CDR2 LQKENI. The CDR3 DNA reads TGTGCCAGCTCACCGACTAGCGAGACAGATACGCAGTATTTT. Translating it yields CASSPTSETDTQYF.